This is a list of T cell receptor beta chains from one sample in a study of T-cell memory formation after mild COVID-19. TCRdb recomputed calls from the 5' RACE reads with MiXCR, one row per CDR3 protein. Among fewer than 700,000 distinct CDR3 sequences listed, less than 25% were seen once. Sample: PBMCs or a T cell subset sorted from them (not recorded which). All receptors derive from an adult woman who had mild COVID-19 (a few samples of this study predate the infection). Cell type and time point are not known. The CDR3 runs from the conserved cysteine through the conserved F or W. The D gene is left open where the match is weak. A row's size may be missing; if present it is once, few, many or a size class.

clone_size | d_call | v_call | cdr3_aa
NA | NA | TRBV20-1 | CSAITHTLVGYTF
few | TRBD2 | TRBV7-2 | CASSKLAGGPGAQYF
few | TRBD2 | TRBV7-6 | CASSVRTSGTLYLDNEQFF
few | NA | TRBV6-5 | CASSYPGRGAFF
NA | TRBD1 | TRBV7-9 | CASSLGTGAKTQYF
NA | TRBD2 | TRBV7-9 | CASSLEGLAFYNEQFF
NA | NA | TRBV29-1 | CSVGSSGANVLTF
NA | TRBD1 | TRBV6-5 | CASSYSGTGDLANVLTF
few | NA | TRBV29-1 | CSAGGGNLGIGYGYTF
few | NA | TRBV12-3/TRBV12-4 | CASSGEPRSHEQYF
few | NA | TRBV7-6 | CASSLRGVDGEQYF
many | NA | TRBV7-9 | CASSLGYNDEQFF
few | NA | TRBV9 | CASSRIRESHNEQFF
NA | TRBD1 | TRBV11-2 | CASSIRDRNTEAFF
NA | TRBD2 | TRBV20-1 | CSASYSGGAAYTQYF
few | NA | TRBV5-6 | CASSFPGGRRLQFF
NA | NA | TRBV27 | CASSFRAYNEQFF
few | NA | TRBV29-1 | CSVSEGTLNTEAFF
few | NA | TRBV20-1 | CSARIGGNSPLHF
NA | NA | TRBV29-1 | CSVEVTEMDYGYTF
many | NA | TRBV5-5 | CASSLAGIEQFF
NA | TRBD2 | TRBV4-2 | CASSQERNAGLDYEQYF
NA | NA | TRBV4-1 | CASSQDQRHYNEQFF
NA | NA | TRBV29-1 | CSVVGAEETQYF
many | TRBD1 | TRBV5-1 | CASSRPSGTGVRDEQYF
NA | NA | TRBV24-1 | CATAVTHTEQFF
NA | NA | TRBV5-1 | CASGGKEYGYTF
NA | NA | TRBV6-1 | CASSVSPRGRSETQYF
NA | TRBD2 | TRBV15 | CATSWTSGSTDTQYF
NA | TRBD1 | TRBV7-2 | CASSSPLLGQIYNSPLHF
NA | NA | TRBV7-2 | CASTTRGQQETQYF
NA | NA | TRBV30 | CAWSRSVGRNEQYF
many | NA | TRBV12-3/TRBV12-4 | CASSPGSWRHEQFF
few | TRBD2 | TRBV7-9 | CASSREREAGELFF
few | NA | TRBV7-2 | CASSSSGFQPQHF
NA | TRBD1 | TRBV7-9 | CASSLAPGQVNTEAFF
NA | TRBD1 | TRBV15 | CATSRTGIPYEQYF
once | NA | TRBV11-2 | CASSPFSGLQGENIQYF
few | NA | TRBV2 | CAIVVGGEQFF
NA | NA | TRBV7-9 | CASSLALSHEQFF
NA | NA | TRBV6-6 | CASSFPSGRDTEAFF
few | NA | TRBV12-3/TRBV12-4 | CASSFGTWGQETQYF
few | NA | TRBV6-1 | CASSENQGPIGIYNEQFF
few | NA | TRBV5-1 | CASSLDRGTVEQYF
few | TRBD2 | TRBV29-1 | CSVEVQTSGYEQYF
few | NA | TRBV7-3 | CASSLLGGGPNTQYF
NA | TRBD1 | TRBV15 | CATTRGGKGQGTYGYTF
few | NA | TRBV20-1 | CSARNYNEQFF
NA | NA | TRBV20-1 | CSVPVAVISYNEQFF
NA | NA | TRBV7-6 | CASSLAPGPRETQYF
NA | TRBD1 | TRBV10-3 | CAISEPGQGRDGYTF
NA | NA | TRBV5-5 | CASSSWQSYEQYF
few | NA | TRBV7-2 | CASSLGMDSTYEQYF